This T cell receptor beta chain was found in a study of T cell repertoires in MIS-A myocarditis (dated 2022 in TCRdb). The QIAamp DNA FFPE kit was used to extract genomic DNA from formalin-fixed paraffin-embedded autopsy tissue. Amplification of TCRbeta CDR3 regions relied on the immunoSEQ bias-controlled multiplex PCR, followed by high-throughput sequencing. The source study handled its data this way. The immunoSEQ vendor pipeline collapsed and filtered the CDR3 sequences so that the abundance and frequency of each unique TCRbeta CDR3 could be quantified. Dominant CDR3 amino acid sequences were clustered with SARS-CoV-2-specific ImmuneCODE TCRbeta sequences by CD-HIT at a 90% global sequence identity threshold. Clones were classed as hyperexpanded at frequencies of 0.1 to 1 and as large at frequencies of 0.01 to 0.1. For the dominant clones, CDR3 amino acid sequences and V and J gene assignments were confirmed with MiXCR. The R stringdist package was used to calculate Levenshtein distances between the patient clonotypes and the ImmuneCODE hits. TCRdb took over this immuneACCESS table, retaining in-frame rearrangements with V and J assigned. Such tables are incomplete; in checked studies, under half of the missing clones stem from an unresolved V gene, and the remainder is unexplained. Clonal size and the V and J genes are those of that table, whereas D and trimming came from the DNA. The sample records about 9,200 clones, roughly 91% of which are singletons. The ten top clones hold 2% to 2.5% of the sample.

On this clone: Its antigen is currently not known. No base qualities exist here, and no much larger clone lies one base off it.

From the cysteine through the phenylalanine, the CDR3 covers 15 amino acids. Kept here is only the CDR3 DNA, which spans 45 bases and is read in frame from base 1. The germline V gene gives CDR1 as MNHEY and CDR2 as SVGEGT. V is clipped by 0 bases and J by 3 bases, and the sequence between their germline boundaries is 9 bases long. The sequence came from a man younger than 35 with fulminant myocarditis from multisystem inflammatory syndrome in adults (MIS-A) after COVID-19. Material for sequencing was thoracic lymph node tissue obtained at autopsy. This chain is built from TRBV6-2 or TRBV6-3 and TRBJ1-5; TRBD1 is a weak D gene call, 6 bases matching. CDR3 sequence: CASSYSRQANQPQHF. The nucleotide sequence is given as TGTGCCAGCAGTTACTCAAGACAGGCCAATCAGCCCCAGCATTTT.